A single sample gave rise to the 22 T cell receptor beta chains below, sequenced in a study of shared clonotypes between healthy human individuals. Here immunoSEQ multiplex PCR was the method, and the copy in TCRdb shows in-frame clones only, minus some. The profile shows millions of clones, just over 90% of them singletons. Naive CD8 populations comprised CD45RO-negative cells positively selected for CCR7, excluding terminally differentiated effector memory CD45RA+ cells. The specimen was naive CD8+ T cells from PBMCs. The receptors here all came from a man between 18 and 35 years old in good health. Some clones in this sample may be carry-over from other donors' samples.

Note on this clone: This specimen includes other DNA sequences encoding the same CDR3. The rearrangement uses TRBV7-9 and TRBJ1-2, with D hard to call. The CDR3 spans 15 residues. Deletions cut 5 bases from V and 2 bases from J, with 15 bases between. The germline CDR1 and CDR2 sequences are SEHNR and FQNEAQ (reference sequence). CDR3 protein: CASSLGAVGNYGYTF. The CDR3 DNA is TGTGCCAGCAGCCTAGGCGCCGTGGGAAACTATGGCTACACCTTC.

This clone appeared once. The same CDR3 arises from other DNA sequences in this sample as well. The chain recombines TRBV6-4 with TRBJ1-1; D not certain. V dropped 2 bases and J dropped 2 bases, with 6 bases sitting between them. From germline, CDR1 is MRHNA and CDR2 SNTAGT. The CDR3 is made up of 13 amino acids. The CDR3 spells CASSDGLNTEAFF. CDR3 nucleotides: TGTGCCAGCAGTGACGGGTTAAACACTGAAGCTTTCTTT.

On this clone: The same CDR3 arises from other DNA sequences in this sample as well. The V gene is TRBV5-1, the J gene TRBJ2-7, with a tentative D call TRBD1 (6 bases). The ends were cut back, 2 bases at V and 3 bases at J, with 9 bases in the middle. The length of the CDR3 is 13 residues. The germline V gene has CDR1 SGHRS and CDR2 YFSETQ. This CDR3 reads CASSLARGYEQYF. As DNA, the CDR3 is TGCGCCAGCAGCTTAGCCAGGGGCTACGAGCAGTACTTC.

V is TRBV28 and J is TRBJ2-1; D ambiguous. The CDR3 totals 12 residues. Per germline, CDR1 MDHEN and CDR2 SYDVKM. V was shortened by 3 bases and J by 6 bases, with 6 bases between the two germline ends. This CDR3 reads CASSFSPNEQFF. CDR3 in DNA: TGTGCCAGCAGTTTTTCACCCAATGAGCAGTTCTTC.

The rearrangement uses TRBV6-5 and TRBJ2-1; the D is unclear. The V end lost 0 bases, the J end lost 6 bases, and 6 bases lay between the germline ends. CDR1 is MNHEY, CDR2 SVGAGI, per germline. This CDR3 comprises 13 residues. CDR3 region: CASSYSSANEQFF. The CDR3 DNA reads TGTGCCAGCAGTTACTCGTCGGCCAATGAGCAGTTCTTC.

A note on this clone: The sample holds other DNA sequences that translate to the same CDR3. CDR3 nucleotides: TGCGCCAGCAGCCCGCCGGGAGGTTCCTACGAGCAGTACTTC. Its protein is CASSPPGGSYEQYF. The chain has TRBV5-1 and TRBJ2-7, with 7 nucleotides matching TRBD2. This CDR3 region has 14 residues. CDR1 is SGHRS and CDR2 is YFSETQ in the germline V gene. Losses at the gene ends were 4 bases for V and 1 base for J; bases not matched to a gene: 5.

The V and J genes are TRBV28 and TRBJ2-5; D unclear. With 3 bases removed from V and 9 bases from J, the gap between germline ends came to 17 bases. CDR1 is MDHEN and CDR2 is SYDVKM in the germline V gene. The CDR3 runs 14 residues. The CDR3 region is CASSLEQRISAQYF. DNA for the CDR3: TGTGCCAGCAGTTTGGAGCAGCGAATTTCTGCCCAGTACTTC.

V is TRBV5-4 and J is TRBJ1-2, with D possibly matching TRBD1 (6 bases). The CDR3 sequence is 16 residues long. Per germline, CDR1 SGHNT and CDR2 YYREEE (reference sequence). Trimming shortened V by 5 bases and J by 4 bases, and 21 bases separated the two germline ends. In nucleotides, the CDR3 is TGTGCCAGCAGGTTCTTATCTACAGGGAAGGGCTATGGCTACACCTTC. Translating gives CASRFLSTGKGYGYTF.

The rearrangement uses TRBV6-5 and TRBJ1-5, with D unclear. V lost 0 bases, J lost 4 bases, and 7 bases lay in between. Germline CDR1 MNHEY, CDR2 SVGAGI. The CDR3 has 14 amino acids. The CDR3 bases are TGTGCCAGCAGTTACTCGCTAGGGAATCAGCCCCAGCATTTT. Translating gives CASSYSLGNQPQHF.

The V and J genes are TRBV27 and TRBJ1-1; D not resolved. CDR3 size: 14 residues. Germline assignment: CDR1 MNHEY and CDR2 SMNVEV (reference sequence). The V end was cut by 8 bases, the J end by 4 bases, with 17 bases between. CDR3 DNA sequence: TGTGCCAGCGGGCCATCAGGTTACCTCACTGAAGCTTTCTTT. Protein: CASGPSGYLTEAFF.

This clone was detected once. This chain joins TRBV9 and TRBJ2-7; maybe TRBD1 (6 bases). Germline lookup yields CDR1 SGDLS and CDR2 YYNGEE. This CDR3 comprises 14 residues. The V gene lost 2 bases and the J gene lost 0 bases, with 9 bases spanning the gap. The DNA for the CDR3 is TGTGCCAGCAGCGTCCGGGACAACTCCTACGAGCAGTACTTC. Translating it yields CASSVRDNSYEQYF.

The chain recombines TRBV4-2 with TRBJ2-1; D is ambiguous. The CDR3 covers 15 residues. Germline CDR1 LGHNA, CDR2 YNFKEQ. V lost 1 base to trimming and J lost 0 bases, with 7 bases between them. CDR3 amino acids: CASSQGTSSYNEQFF. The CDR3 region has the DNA TGTGCCAGCAGCCAAGGAACTTCCTCCTACAATGAGCAGTTCTTC.

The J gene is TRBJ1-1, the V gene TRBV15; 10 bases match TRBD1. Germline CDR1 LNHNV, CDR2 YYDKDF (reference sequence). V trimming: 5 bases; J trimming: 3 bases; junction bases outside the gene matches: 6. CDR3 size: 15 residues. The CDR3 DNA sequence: TGTGCCACCAGCCACCGACAGGGGGCGTACACTGAAGCTTTCTTT. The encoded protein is CATSHRQGAYTEAFF.

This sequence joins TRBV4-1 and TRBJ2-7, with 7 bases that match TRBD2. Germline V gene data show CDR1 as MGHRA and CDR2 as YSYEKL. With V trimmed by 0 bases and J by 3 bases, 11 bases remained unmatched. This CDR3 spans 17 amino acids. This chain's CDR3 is CASSQDTETGGHYEQYF. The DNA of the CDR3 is TGCGCCAGCAGCCAAGATACCGAAACGGGAGGACACTACGAGCAGTACTTC.

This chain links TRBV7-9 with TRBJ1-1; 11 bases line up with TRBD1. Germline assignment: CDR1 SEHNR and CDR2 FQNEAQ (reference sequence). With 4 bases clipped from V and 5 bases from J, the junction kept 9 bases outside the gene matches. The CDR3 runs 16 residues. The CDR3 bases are TGTGCCAGCAGCTCTGGGACAGGGGGGTTGGCGACTGAAGCTTTCTTT. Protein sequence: CASSSGTGGLATEAFF.

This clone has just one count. The CDR3 region has the DNA TGTGCCAGCAGCTCCTCAACTTGGGCCTACAATGAGCAGTTCTTC. Its translation: CASSSSTWAYNEQFF. The rearrangement uses TRBV5-8 and TRBJ2-1; D remains ambiguous. There are 15 residues in the CDR3. V was clipped by 3 bases and J by 2 bases, with 12 bases between them. Germline loops: CDR1 SGHTS, CDR2 YDEGEE.

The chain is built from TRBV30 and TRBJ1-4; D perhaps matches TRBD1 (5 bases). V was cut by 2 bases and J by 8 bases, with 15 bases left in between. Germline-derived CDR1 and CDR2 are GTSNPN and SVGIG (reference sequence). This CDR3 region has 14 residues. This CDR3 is CAWSTQGAGEKLFF. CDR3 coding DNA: TGTGCCTGGAGTACCCAGGGCGCAGGAGAAAAACTGTTTTTT.

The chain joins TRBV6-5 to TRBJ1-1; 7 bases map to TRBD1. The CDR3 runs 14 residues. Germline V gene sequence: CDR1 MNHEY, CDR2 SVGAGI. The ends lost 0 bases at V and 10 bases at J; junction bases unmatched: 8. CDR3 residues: CASSYSATGNGAFF. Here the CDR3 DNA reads TGTGCCAGCAGTTACTCGGCGACAGGGAATGGAGCTTTCTTT.

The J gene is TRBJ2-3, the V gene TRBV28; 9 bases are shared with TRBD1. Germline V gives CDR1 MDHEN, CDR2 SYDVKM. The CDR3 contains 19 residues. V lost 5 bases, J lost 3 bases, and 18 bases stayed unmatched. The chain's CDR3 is CASSPHAWTGDPMTDTQYF. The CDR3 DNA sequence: TGTGCCAGCAGTCCCCATGCGTGGACAGGGGATCCTATGACAGATACGCAGTATTTT.

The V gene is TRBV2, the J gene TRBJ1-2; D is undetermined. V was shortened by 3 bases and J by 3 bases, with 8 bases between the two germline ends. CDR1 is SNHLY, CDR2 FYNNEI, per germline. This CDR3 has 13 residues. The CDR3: CASSDGSYYGYTF. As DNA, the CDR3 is TGTGCCAGCAGTGACGGCAGCTACTATGGCTACACCTTC. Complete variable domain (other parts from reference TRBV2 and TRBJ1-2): EPEVTQTPSHQVTQMGQEVILRCVPISNHLYFYWYRQILGQKVEFLVSFYNNEISEKSEIFDDQFSVERPDGSNFTLKIRSTKLEDSAMYFCASSDGSYYGYTFGSGTRLTVV.

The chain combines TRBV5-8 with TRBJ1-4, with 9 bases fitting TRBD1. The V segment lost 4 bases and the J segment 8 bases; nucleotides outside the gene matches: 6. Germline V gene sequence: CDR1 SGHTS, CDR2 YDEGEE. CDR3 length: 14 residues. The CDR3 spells CASSGGQGYEKLFF. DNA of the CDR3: TGTGCCAGCAGCGGGGGACAGGGTTACGAAAAACTGTTTTTT. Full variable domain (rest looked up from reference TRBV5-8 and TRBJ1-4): EAGVTQSPTHLIKTRGQQATLRCSPISGHTSVYWYQQALGLGLQFLLWYDEGEERNRGNFPPRFSGRQFPNYSSELNVNALELEDSALYLCASSGGQGYEKLFFGSGTQLSVL.

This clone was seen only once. This CDR3 is CASSSRALTAPETQYF. In nucleotides, the CDR3 is TGCGCCAGCAGTTCCCGGGCCCTGACAGCCCCAGAGACCCAGTACTTC. The rearrangement uses TRBV23-1 and TRBJ2-5, with D tentatively TRBD1 (5 bases). TRBV23-1 is known as an ORF, though its function is uncertain. V lost 5 bases, J lost 4 bases, and 20 bases lay in between. The CDR3 totals 16 residues.